The subject of this entry is one T cell receptor beta chain. The data stem from a study of OX40 agonist ivuxolimab in advanced cancers. About the research overall: Among those enrolled, mean age was approximately 60 years (range about 23 to 85) and 82.7% were male.

Per germline, CDR1 SNHLY and CDR2 FYNNEI. This CDR3 has 15 residues. V lost 8 bases to trimming and J lost 9 bases, with 25 bases between them. Generated by immunoSEQ multiplex PCR, the TCRdb table keeps only in-frame clones and is missing some. The repertoire holds about 76,000 clones, with roughly nine tenths as singletons. The chain is built from TRBV2 and TRBJ1-2; weak D call: TRBD1 (6 bases). The clonotype comes from an adult with an advanced solid tumor such as melanoma, head and neck, liver or kidney cancer. The sequenced sample was CD4+ or CD8+ T cells sorted from blood, obtained in a trial of the OX40 agonist ivuxolimab. The CDR3 protein is CASVVGGQTSSSYTF. CDR3 in DNA: TGTGCCAGCGTCGTTGGGGGACAAACCAGCTCGAGCTACACCTTC.